Shown below are 7 T cell receptor beta chains from a single sample sequenced in a study of T cell responses to AZD1222 COVID-19 vaccine. Measured with immunoSEQ multiplex PCR; TCRdb has only the in-frame clones, and not every one. The profile shows tens of thousands of clones, around 85% of them singletons. The sample here was peripheral blood, taken on day 0 of AZD1222 vaccination. The receptors derive from an adult in good health.

A single count supports this clone. The CDR3 loop is CASSLSGNTQETQYF. The CDR3 nucleotides are TGTGCCAGCAGCTTATCAGGGAACACCCAAGAGACCCAGTACTTC. This chain joins TRBV7-2 and TRBJ2-5; TRBD1 might be the D (5 bases). Between the trimmed V and J ends, which lost 2 bases and 1 base, there was a span of 11 bases. CDR3 length equals 15 residues. Germline CDR1 SGHTA, CDR2 FQGNSA.

The rearrangement joins TRBV2 to TRBJ2-2; TRBD1 agrees at 11 bases. The J segment lost 4 bases and the V segment lost 4 bases, leaving 2 bases of the junction unmatched. Germline V gene data show CDR1 as SNHLY and CDR2 as FYNNEI. CDR3 length equals 15 residues. CDR3 in amino acids: CASSVDRGRTGELFF. The DNA for the CDR3 is TGTGCCAGCAGTGTGGACAGGGGGCGCACCGGGGAGCTGTTTTTT.

The chain combines TRBV19 with TRBJ2-1; 8 bases align to TRBD1. This CDR3 comprises 15 residues. Germline assignment: CDR1 LNHDA and CDR2 SQIVND (reference sequence). J lost 0 bases, V lost 5 bases, and 3 bases had no gene match. In DNA, the CDR3 is TGTGCCAGTAGTGCAGGGGGCGGCTCCTACAATGAGCAGTTCTTC. This sequence encodes CASSAGGGSYNEQFF.

The chain employs TRBV5-6 and TRBJ2-7; D unresolved. The CDR3 sequence is 11 residues long. V gave up 3 bases and J gave up 7 bases, with 8 bases separating them. Germline V gene data show CDR1 as SGHDT and CDR2 as YYEEEE. The CDR3 region has the DNA TGTGCCAGCAGCTCCATGGGTGAGCAGTACTTC. Its translation is CASSSMGEQYF.

This clone was observed once. The chain links TRBV2 to TRBJ2-1; no clear D. The CDR3 is 13 amino acids. Germline V CDR1 and CDR2: SNHLY, FYNNEI. V gave up 8 bases and J gave up 7 bases, with 15 bases separating them. CDR3 sequence (DNA): TGTGCCAGCGGCTTTGGGCCGATAAATGAGCAGTTCTTC. Translation gives CASGFGPINEQFF.

The chain couples TRBV29-1 to TRBJ2-7; 7 bases are shared with TRBD2. Germline V CDR1 and CDR2: SQVTM, ANQGSEA. The V gene end was trimmed by 1 base and the J gene end by 5 bases; junction bases not matched to a gene: 2. The CDR3 spans 12 residues. The CDR3 loop reads CSVEGLADEQYF. CDR3 in DNA: TGCAGCGTTGAAGGTCTAGCGGACGAGCAGTACTTC.

The genes are TRBV3-1 (or the pseudogene TRBV3-2) and TRBJ1-1; a possible D gene is TRBD1 (5 bases). Germline V gene data show CDR1 as LGHDT and CDR2 as YNNKEL (reference sequence). This CDR3 spans 15 amino acids. Trimming took off 0 bases at V and 2 bases at J, with 10 bases between the two ends. CDR3 in amino acids: CASSQESTGNTEAFF. CDR3 DNA sequence: TGTGCCAGCAGCCAAGAATCTACAGGAAACACTGAAGCTTTCTTT.